This T cell receptor beta chain was identified in a study of T cells in Graves' hyperthyroidism and ophthalmopathy. In the study overall: At the time of initial diagnosis and before any treatment, peripheral blood was collected.

RNA transcripts yielded amplified TCR beta CDR3 regions. HTBI primers drove first-round RT-PCR of the TCR CDR3. TCRdb itself ran the multiplex PCR reads through MiXCR, one entry per CDR3 protein. The sample holds nearly 110,000 distinct CDR3 sequences; 16% are singletons and the top ten take about 42%. Pregnant or lactating patients were excluded, as were those with uncontrolled infection or other autoimmune disease. Together with thyroid ultrasound, orbital computed tomography, serum thyroxine and TRAb, clinical symptoms were used for diagnoses. From roughly 9.2 ml of fresh peripheral blood, PBMCs were isolated. CDR3 length: 16 residues. Trimming took 3 bases from V and 0 from J; bases not matched to a gene: 5. The germline V gene encodes CDR1 MNHEY and CDR2 SMNVEV (reference sequence). The sample holds many counts of this clonotype.

This sequence was found in a woman between 45 and 65 years old with Graves' hyperthyroidism. What was sequenced was blood. V gene TRBV27 combines with J gene TRBJ2-3; 8 nucleotides agree with TRBD2. The chain's CDR3 is CASSLGSGGSTDTQYF. CDR3 nucleotide sequence: TGTGCCAGCAGTTTGGGGAGCGGGGGAAGCACAGATACGCAGTATTTT.